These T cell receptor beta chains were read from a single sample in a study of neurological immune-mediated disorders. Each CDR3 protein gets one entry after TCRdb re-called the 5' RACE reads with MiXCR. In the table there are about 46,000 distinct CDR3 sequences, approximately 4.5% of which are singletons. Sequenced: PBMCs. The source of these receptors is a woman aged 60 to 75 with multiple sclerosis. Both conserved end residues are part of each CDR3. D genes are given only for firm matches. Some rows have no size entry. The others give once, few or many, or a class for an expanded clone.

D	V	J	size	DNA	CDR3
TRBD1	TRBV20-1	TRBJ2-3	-	TGCAGTGCTAGAGATCTCAGAGGGGGCGGCACAGATACGCAGTATTTT	CSARDLRGGGTDTQYF
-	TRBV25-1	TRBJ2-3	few	TGTGCCAGCAGTGAATGGACGGGGGGCACAGATACGCAGTATTTT	CASSEWTGGTDTQYF
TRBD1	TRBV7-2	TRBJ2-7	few	TGTGCCAGCAGCTCAACAGGGGGCTCCTACGAGCAGTACTTC	CASSSTGGSYEQYF
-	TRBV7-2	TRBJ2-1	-	TGTGCCAGCAGCCGGAGCCCGGATGAGCAGTTCTTC	CASSRSPDEQFF
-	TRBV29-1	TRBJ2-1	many	TGCAGCGTTGAGGTCCCGCTGGATGAGCAGTTCTTC	CSVEVPLDEQFF
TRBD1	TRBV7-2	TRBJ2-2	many	TGTGCCAGCAGCTTGGACAGGGGGAGCGGGGAGCTGTTTTTT	CASSLDRGSGELFF
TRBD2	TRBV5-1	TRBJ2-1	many	TGCGCCAGCAGCCCCGGACTAGCGGGGGGCGTGGGCTCCTACAATGAGCAGTTCTTC	CASSPGLAGGVGSYNEQFF
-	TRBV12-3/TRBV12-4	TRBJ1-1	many	TGTGCCAGCAGTTTCGGGGAGAACACTGAAGCTTTCTTT	CASSFGENTEAFF
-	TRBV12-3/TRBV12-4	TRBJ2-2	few	TGTGCCAGCAGTGGCGCCCCCGGGGAGCTGTTTTTT	CASSGAPGELFF
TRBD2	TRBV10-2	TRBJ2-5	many	TGCGCCAGCAGTACTAGCGGCCAAGAGACCCAGTACTTC	CASSTSGQETQYF
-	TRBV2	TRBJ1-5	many	TGTGCCAGCAGTGTTGAAGGGACAAGCAATCAGCCCCAGCATTTT	CASSVEGTSNQPQHF
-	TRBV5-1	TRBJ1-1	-	TGCGCCAGCAGCTTGTCTAGTTCGAACACTGAAGCTTTCTTT	CASSLSSSNTEAFF
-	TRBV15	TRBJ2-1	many	TGTGCCACCGCCCGGGACTCCTCCTACAATGAGCAGTTCTTC	CATARDSSYNEQFF
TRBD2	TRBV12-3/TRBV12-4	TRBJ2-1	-	TGTGCCAGCAGTCTCCGGGGACTAGCGTCCAGCTCCTACAATGAGCAGTTCTTC	CASSLRGLASSSYNEQFF
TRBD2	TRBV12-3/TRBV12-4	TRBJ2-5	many	TGTGCCAGCAGGCCCGGGACTACAGAAGAGACCCAGTACTTC	CASRPGTTEETQYF
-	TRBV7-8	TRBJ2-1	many	TGTGCCAGCAGGCCGGCGGGATCGGACAATGAGCAGTTCTTC	CASRPAGSDNEQFF
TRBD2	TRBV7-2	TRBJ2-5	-	TGTGCCAGCAGCTTAACCCTGAGCGGGGTGACCCAGTACTTC	CASSLTLSGVTQYF
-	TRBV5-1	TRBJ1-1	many	TGCGCCAGCAGCTTGTCTATTGGTGAAGCTTTCTTT	CASSLSIGEAFF
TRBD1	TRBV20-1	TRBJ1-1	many	TGCAGTGTTGACAGGGGCACTGAAGCTTTCTTT	CSVDRGTEAFF
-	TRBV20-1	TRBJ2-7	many	TGCAGTGCTAGAGATTGGCGGGCCTCCTACGAGCAGTACTTC	CSARDWRASYEQYF
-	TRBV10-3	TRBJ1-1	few	TGTGCCATCCGGGTCCCCCGGGGTGGGTACACTGAAGCTTTCTTT	CAIRVPRGGYTEAFF
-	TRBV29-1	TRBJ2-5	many	TGCAGCGTTGAAGGAGGGCCTACGGCAACTGAGACCCAGTACTTC	CSVEGGPTATETQYF
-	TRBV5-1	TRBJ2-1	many	TGCGCCAGCAGCTTGGCCGGGACTCCCCTTGCCAATGAGCAGTTCTTC	CASSLAGTPLANEQFF
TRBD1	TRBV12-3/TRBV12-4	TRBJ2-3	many	TGTGCCAGCAGTTCAGGGGGCGCAGATACGCAGTATTTT	CASSSGGADTQYF
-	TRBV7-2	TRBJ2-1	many	TGTGCCAGCAGCAAACCGGGGCGAGGGGGGAATGAGCAGTTCTTC	CASSKPGRGGNEQFF
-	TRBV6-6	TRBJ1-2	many	TGTGCCAGCAGTCCCTATCAGGGGTTTTATGGCTACACCTTC	CASSPYQGFYGYTF
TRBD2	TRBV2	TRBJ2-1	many	TGTGCCAGCAGTACGGGACTAGCGGGAGAGAGTGAGCAGTTCTTC	CASSTGLAGESEQFF
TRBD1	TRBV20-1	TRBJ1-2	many	TGCAGTGCAAGGACAGGGGGCGTCTACACCTTC	CSARTGGVYTF
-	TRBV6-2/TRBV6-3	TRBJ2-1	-	TGTGCCAGCCTCAAGGCGGCAACCCAGGGGCTCAATGAGCAGTTCTTC	CASLKAATQGLNEQFF
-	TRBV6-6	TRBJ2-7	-	TGTGCCAGCAGTTACTCGAACGGGCTCTACGAGCAGTACTTC	CASSYSNGLYEQYF
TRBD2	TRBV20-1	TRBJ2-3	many	TGCAGTGCTAACGGACTAGCGGGAGATAAAGATACGCAGTATTTT	CSANGLAGDKDTQYF
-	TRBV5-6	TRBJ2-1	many	TGTGCCAGCAGCTTGGTGGTCGGGGGAGAGAGGTACAATGAGCAGTTCTTC	CASSLVVGGERYNEQFF
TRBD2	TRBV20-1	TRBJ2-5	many	TGCAGTGCTAGCCTACTAGCGGGGATCCAAGAGACCCAGTACTTC	CSASLLAGIQETQYF
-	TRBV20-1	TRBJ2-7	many	TGCAGTGCTAGAGAGAAAGGGTTCGGTTTTTACGAGCAGTACTTC	CSAREKGFGFYEQYF
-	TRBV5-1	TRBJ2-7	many	TGCGCCAGCAGCTTGGGGTCCCTCTCCCTCGAGCAGTACTTC	CASSLGSLSLEQYF
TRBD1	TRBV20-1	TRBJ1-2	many	TGCAGTGCTAGAGATCAGGGGGTCACCTATGGCTACACCTTC	CSARDQGVTYGYTF
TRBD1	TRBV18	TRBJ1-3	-	TGTGCCAGCTCACAAGACAGGGCTGGAAACACCATATATTTT	CASSQDRAGNTIYF
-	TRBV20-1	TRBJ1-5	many	TGCAGTGCTAGCAGTTATAGCAATCAGCCCCAGCATTTT	CSASSYSNQPQHF
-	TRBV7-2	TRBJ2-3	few	TGTGCCAGCAGCTTGGGGTTCCCCACAGATACGCAGTATTTT	CASSLGFPTDTQYF
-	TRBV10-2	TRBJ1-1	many	TGCGCCAGCAGTGAGTCGACCATGAACACTGAAGCTTTCTTT	CASSESTMNTEAFF
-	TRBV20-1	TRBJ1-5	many	TGCAGTGCCCTCTTTCTGACAGACAATCAGCCCCAGCATTTT	CSALFLTDNQPQHF
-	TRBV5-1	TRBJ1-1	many	TGCGCCAGCAGCTTGGAGTACGGAGGTGAAGCTTTCTTT	CASSLEYGGEAFF
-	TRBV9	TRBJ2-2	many	TGTGCCAGCAGCGTGGAGTTAAACACCGGGGAGCTGTTTTTT	CASSVELNTGELFF
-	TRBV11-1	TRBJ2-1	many	TGTGCCAGCAGCCCAGATTGGGGAAATGAGCAGTTCTTC	CASSPDWGNEQFF
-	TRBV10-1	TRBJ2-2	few	TGCGCCAGCAGTGAGTCGAAGGCGGGGACGAACACCGGGGAGCTGTTTTTT	CASSESKAGTNTGELFF
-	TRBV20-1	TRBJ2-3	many	TGCAGTGCTAGTCCGGTCACAGATACGCAGTATTTT	CSASPVTDTQYF
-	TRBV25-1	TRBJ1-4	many	TGTGCCAGCAGTGAACGGCAGGGTGCAACTAATGAAAAACTGTTTTTT	CASSERQGATNEKLFF
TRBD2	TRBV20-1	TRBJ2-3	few	TGCAGTGCCACGGGACGGGGGGGCACAGATACGCAGTATTTT	CSATGRGGTDTQYF
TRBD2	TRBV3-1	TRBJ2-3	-	TGTGCCAGCAGCCAAAAGGGACTAGCGACAGATACGCAGTATTTT	CASSQKGLATDTQYF
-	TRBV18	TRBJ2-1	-	TGTGCCAGCTCACCACTCGACATGAGCTCCTACAATGAGCAGTTCTTC	CASSPLDMSSYNEQFF
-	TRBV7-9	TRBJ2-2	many	TGTGCCAGCAGCTTATCGGGGGGCGCGGCCGGGGAGCTGTTTTTT	CASSLSGGAAGELFF
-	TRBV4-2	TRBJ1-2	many	TGTGCCAGCAGCCAAGATGGGGGGTTGAAGGCTGGCTACACCTTC	CASSQDGGLKAGYTF